This T cell receptor (beta chain) was obtained from a study of STAT3 mutations in large granular lymphocyte leukemia (dated by TCRdb to the late 2010s). For context, the study as a whole: Canonical activating STAT3 mutations were detected in roughly half of the longitudinally sequenced T-LGLL patients. A couple of patients with natural killer LGL leukemia were also sequenced longitudinally as controls within the study. Each patient was sequenced at an average of 4 time points, ranging from 2 to 8 samplings. Patients with T-cell large granular lymphocyte leukemia underwent serial deep sequencing of TCRbeta CDR3 and STAT3 to reconstruct clonal hierarchy and dynamics. From an initial cohort of roughly 190 LGL patients, 20 or so representative T-LGLL cases were picked for longitudinal TCRbeta and STAT3 sequencing. More than half of T-LGLL patients received one or more immunosuppressive therapy regimens, with hematologic response in roughly 40% of those treated.

About this clone itself: Its cognate antigen has yet to be identified. No much larger clone exists at a distance of one base, and base qualities are not known.

V ends up 5 bases short and J 7 bases short, with an unmatched junction base count of 11. CDR1 and CDR2 are read off the germline V gene (reference sequence) as SEHNR and FQNEAQ. From the cysteine up to the phenylalanine, the CDR3 has a length of 14 residues. Of all the DNA, just the CDR3 is kept, 42 bases in frame from base 1. The same DNA, extracted from blood mononuclear cells, served for both the TCR sequencing and the STAT3 sequencing. TCRbeta libraries were sequenced on an Illumina MiSeq, averaging about 38,000 productive templates per sample. Multiplex PCR amplification was used to generate TCRbeta CDR3 libraries with the immunoSEQ assay. The original methods were these. Repertoire diversity was computed as previously defined, with values near 0 indicating extremely monoclonal samples. The immuneACCESS repertoire file appears here via TCRdb, limited to in-frame rearrangements. These files lack a portion of the clones; in checked studies, under half of the deficit traces to unresolved V genes, and the cause of the others is not known. V and J calls and clone size are those listed in that table; D and trimming were worked out from the DNA. The sample profile shows 4,500 to 5,500 clones; about three quarters of them were found once. Of the sample, roughly 48% falls within the top ten clones.

Paper-wide results and their limitations: Dominant TCR clone burden was found to exceed STAT3 mutant burden in several patients, suggesting that STAT3 mutation arose secondarily within a pre-expanded clone. All T-LGLL patients had at least one immunodominant TCRbeta clonotype, and roughly half had multiple immunodominant subclonotypes. Because no samples were available when a clone first appeared, clonal expansion was inferred from samplings taken at other points. In about 30% of the 18 patients, TCR clonotype switching occurred after therapy, and every newly emerging clone was STAT3 wild type. Because codominant clonotypes persisted in some patients, a small but highly pathogenic clone may have been missed. Linking therapy response to changes in TCR clonal burden was complicated by variable intervals between samplings and by differing treatment regimens.

The chain joins TRBV7-9 to TRBJ2-7, with 7 bases aligning to TRBD1. Material: PBMCs. This TCR derives from a human donor with T large granular lymphocyte leukemia. Some clones in this sample may be carry-over from other donors' samples. The CDR3 region reads CASSRPGQLGEQYF. The bases are TGTGCCAGCAGCCGACCGGGACAGCTAGGGGAGCAGTACTTC.